This T cell receptor (beta chain) was profiled in a study of cytomegalovirus exposure and HLA in healthy donors. PCR was performed using 60 Vbeta and 13 Jbeta primers. Profiled with immunoSEQ multiplex PCR; TCRdb holds only in-frame clones, not every one. The sample has approximately 160,000 clones, roughly four fifths seen once. The J segment lost 4 bases and the V segment lost 11 bases, leaving 5 bases of the junction unmatched. CDR3 length: 12 residues. Germline values: CDR1 MNHNY, CDR2 SVGAGI (reference sequence). This clonotype originated in a woman in her late teens or twenties in good health and CMV-seronegative. This chain links TRBV6-6 with TRBJ1-1; TRBD1 matches at 9 bases. The sequenced sample was PBMCs. The CDR3 is CASTGGGTEAFF. The CDR3 DNA reads TGTGCCTCAACAGGGGGCGGCACTGAAGCTTTCTTT.